Below are 32 T cell receptor beta chains sequenced from a single sample in a study of spatial heterogeneity in lung cancer. Findings and caveats of the study: It was found that expanded intratumoral alpha and beta TCR counts tracked tumor mutation counts.

TCRdb used MiXCR to reprocess the 5' RACE reads, holding one entry per CDR3 protein. The table lists 5,800 or so distinct CDR3 sequences, under 15% of them singletons. The time point is: sample taken at primary tumor resection. These receptors have no known antigen. This specimen was lung tumor tissue, taken at surgery. The receptor source for this set is a female donor with early-stage non-small cell lung cancer.

This clonotype is termed medium-sized. J is TRBJ2-1 and V is TRBV27, with 8 bases matching TRBD2. The CDR3 loop spans 16 amino acids. After removal of 6 bases from V and 1 base from J, the junction contained 8 bases not matched to a gene. Germline CDR1 and CDR2: MNHEY and SMNVEV (reference sequence). The CDR3 reads CASRSGPSGSYNEQFF. As DNA, the CDR3 is TGTGCCAGCAGGAGTGGTCCTAGCGGGTCCTACAATGAGCAGTTCTTC.

This clonotype has at least ten counts. This sequence joins TRBV6-5 and TRBJ2-3; weak D call: TRBD2 (5 bases). V lost 8 bases, J lost 4 bases, and 16 bases lay in between. This CDR3 has 14 residues. The germline V gene encodes CDR1 MNHEY and CDR2 SVGAGI. This CDR3 is CASGRSDRADTQYF. The CDR3 region has the DNA TGTGCCAGCGGGAGATCCGACCGGGCAGATACGCAGTATTTT.

The table lists this clonotype with many counts. V gene TRBV6-1 combines with J gene TRBJ2-3; the match to TRBD2 covers 9 bases. Germline values: CDR1 MNHNS, CDR2 SASEGT. The CDR3 loop spans 14 amino acids. The trim removed 6 bases at V and 2 bases at J, leaving 3 bases unmatched. The CDR3 is CASRTSGLTDTQYF. The CDR3 DNA follows: TGTGCCAGCAGGACTAGCGGCCTCACAGATACGCAGTATTTT.

The chain links TRBV19 to TRBJ2-2; 11 nucleotides match TRBD1. The CDR3 contains 13 residues. Losses at the gene ends were 9 bases for V and 5 bases for J; bases not matched to a gene: 2. In germline, CDR1 is LNHDA, CDR2 SQIVND (reference sequence). The CDR3 protein is CASGQGATGELFF. DNA for the CDR3: TGTGCCAGCGGACAGGGGGCAACCGGGGAGCTGTTTTTT. The full variable domain, rest sourced from reference TRBV19 and TRBJ2-2, is DGGITQSPKYLFRKEGQNVTLSCEQNLNHDAMYWYRQDPGQGLRLIYYSQIVNDFQKGDIAEGYSVSREKKESFPLTVTSAQKNPTAFYLCASGQGATGELFFGEGSRLTVL.

By proportion, this clonotype is medium-sized. This sequence joins TRBV20-1 and TRBJ2-1; D is perhaps TRBD1 or TRBD2 (5 bases each). V lost 5 bases to trimming and J lost 5 bases, with 13 bases between them. The CDR3 is 13 amino acids. Per the germline V gene, CDR1 is DFQATT and CDR2 is SNEGSKA (reference sequence). CDR3 DNA sequence: TGCAGTGCTGACCCGGGACCCGACAATGAGCAGTTCTTC. Translated: CSADPGPDNEQFF.

In this sample, this clonotype is medium-sized (0.01 to 0.1%). The chain uses TRBV28 and TRBJ2-2; D gene uncertain. V lost 5 bases, J lost 5 bases, and 6 bases lay in between. CDR3 length: 12 residues. Germline CDR1 reads MDHEN; CDR2 reads SYDVKM. CDR3 coding DNA: TGTGCCAGCAGTCTAATTACCGGGGAGCTGTTTTTT. It translates to CASSLITGELFF.

This clonotype was recorded at least ten times. The V call is TRBV4-2, the J call TRBJ2-2; TRBD2 aligns across 10 bases. The CDR3 runs 17 residues. The germline V gene encodes CDR1 LGHNA and CDR2 YNFKEQ. V trimming: 3 bases; J trimming: 2 bases; junction bases outside the gene matches: 6. CDR3 in DNA: TGTGCCAGCAGCCACCCTAGCGGGGGTCTAAACACCGGGGAGCTGTTTTTT. It yields the protein CASSHPSGGLNTGELFF.

By frequency in the sample, this clonotype is medium-sized (0.01 to 0.1%). The rearrangement links TRBV7-9 to TRBJ1-4; no clear D gene. V lost 10 bases, J lost 4 bases, and 13 bases lay in between. The CDR3 is 13 amino acids. Germline V lookup: CDR1 SEHNR, CDR2 FQNEAQ (reference sequence). The CDR3 DNA reads as TGTGCCACCTCAAGGAAGGGTAATGAAAAACTGTTTTTT. This encodes CATSRKGNEKLFF.

To note about this clonotype: The junction shows a germline mismatch at one end, possibly a read error. The chain employs TRBV10-2 and TRBJ2-3; a possible D gene is TRBD1 (6 bases). Germline lookup yields CDR1 WSHSY and CDR2 SAAADI. The CDR3 consists of 15 residues. In DNA form, the CDR3 reads TGCGCCAGCAGCTCACAGGGTTTGGGGTTGGATACGCAATATTTT. It yields the protein CASSSQGLGLDTQYF.

This clonotype is judged medium-sized (0.01 to 0.1%). The rearrangement joins TRBV4-2 to TRBJ2-5; 8 bases align to TRBD2. Trimming at V came to 0 bases and at J to 4 bases, leaving 4 bases not matched to a gene. The germline gives CDR1 LGHNA, CDR2 YNFKEQ. This CDR3 is 15 amino acids long. CDR3 coding DNA: TGTGCCAGCAGCCAAGATCTAAGCGGGAGAGAGACCCAGTACTTC. This codes for CASSQDLSGRETQYF.

This clonotype is classed as medium-sized. The chain employs TRBV7-2 and TRBJ1-5, with a tentative D call TRBD1 (6 bases). The CDR3 is 15 residues long. V gave up 1 base and J gave up 4 bases, with 11 bases separating them. From germline, CDR1 is SGHTA and CDR2 FQGNSA. The chain's CDR3 is CASSLVGRGNQPQHF. Written as DNA, the CDR3 is TGTGCCAGCAGCTTAGTAGGAAGGGGGAATCAGCCCCAGCATTTT. Filled out from reference TRBV7-2 and TRBJ1-5, the complete variable domain reads GAGVSQSPSNKVTEKGKDVELRCDPISGHTALYWYRQSLGQGLEFLIYFQGNSAPDKSGLPSDRFSAERTGGSVSTLTIQRTQQEDSAVYLCASSLVGRGNQPQHFGDGTRLSIL.

This clonotype is medium-sized. The V and J genes are TRBV28 and TRBJ2-7, with 7 bases that match TRBD1. This CDR3 contains 15 residues. CDR1 and CDR2 (germline): MDHEN, SYDVKM. J was trimmed by 2 bases and V by 4 bases; bases with no gene match: 8. DNA for the CDR3: TGTGCCAGCAGTTCGGTCCCGACAGGGCCCTACGAGCAGTACTTC. It codes for CASSSVPTGPYEQYF.

The table lists this clonotype with many counts. The chain recombines TRBV28 with TRBJ2-7; D assignment may be TRBD1 or TRBD2 (5 bases each). Germline V lookup: CDR1 MDHEN, CDR2 SYDVKM. This CDR3 is 14 amino acids long. Trimming removed 6 bases at V and 3 bases at J, with 15 bases between. The CDR3 coding sequence is TGTGCCAGCAGCCACGGGACCGGATACTACGAGCAGTACTTC. This codes for CASSHGTGYYEQYF.

This clonotype was seen at least ten times. The V and J genes are TRBV20-1 and TRBJ2-3; no definite D call. The V end was cut by 8 bases, the J end by 2 bases, with 11 bases between. There are 12 residues in the CDR3. Germline CDR1 reads DFQATT; CDR2 reads SNEGSKA (reference sequence). CDR3 amino acids: CSPKRSTDTQYF. DNA of the CDR3: TGCAGTCCAAAGAGATCCACAGATACGCAGTATTTT.

This clonotype appeared a few times. The genes are TRBV7-9 and TRBJ2-1; 9 bases match TRBD1. The CDR3 totals 16 residues. Germline V gene sequence: CDR1 SEHNR, CDR2 FQNEAQ (reference sequence). With 5 bases clipped from V and 6 bases from J, the junction kept 11 bases outside the gene matches. CDR3 nucleotide sequence: TGTGCCAGCAGCCAAGGTCTGGGACAGGGAGGCAATGAGCAGTTCTTC. Encoded protein: CASSQGLGQGGNEQFF.

The sample holds many counts of this clonotype. One end of the junction is discordant with germline, which a read error may explain. CDR3 region: CATSPGGSADTQYF. The CDR3 nucleotides read TGTGCCACCAGCCCCGGGGGGAGCGCAGATACGCAGTATTTT. V gene TRBV9 combines with J gene TRBJ2-3, with 7 bases fitting TRBD2. Germline CDR1 reads SGDLS; CDR2 reads YYNGEE. The CDR3 is made up of 14 amino acids. The full variable domain, its missing parts supplied by reference TRBV9 and TRBJ2-3, is DSGVTQTPKHLITATGQRVTLRCSPRSGDLSVYWYQQSLDQGLQFLIQYYNGEERAKGNILERFSAQQFPDLHSELNLSSLELGDSALYFCATSPGGSADTQYFGPGTRLTVL.

The gene calls are TRBV3-1 and TRBJ2-7; a weak D match, TRBD1 (5 bases). Germline-derived CDR1 and CDR2 are LGHDT and YNNKEL (reference sequence). V was shortened by 4 bases and J by 2 bases, with 15 bases between the two germline ends. The CDR3 contains 15 residues. This CDR3 reads CASSRQGFQPYEQYF. DNA of the CDR3: TGTGCCAGCAGCCGTCAGGGATTTCAACCCTACGAGCAGTACTTC.

The table lists this clonotype with many counts. This rearrangement joins TRBV3-2 to TRBJ1-5. TRBV3-2 counts as a pseudogene. The CDR3 is made up of 18 amino acids. The CDR3 here is CASSHVKVRRYSNQPQHF. CDR3 bases: TGTGCCAGCAGCCATGTCAAGGTCAGACGATATAGCAATCAGCCCCAGCATTTT.

This clonotype was seen at least ten times. The chain carries TRBV2 and TRBJ2-5; 11 nucleotides line up with TRBD2. CDR3 length: 16 amino acids. Germline V gene data show CDR1 as SNHLY and CDR2 as FYNNEI. V lost 6 bases and J lost 5; bases outside the gene matches: 11. Here the CDR3 DNA reads TGTGCCAGCAGGGGGATTACCGGGACTAGCGGTGAGACCCAGTACTTC. It encodes CASRGITGTSGETQYF.

In this sample, this clonotype is medium-sized. The rearrangement uses TRBV9 and TRBJ2-6, with D maybe TRBD2 (5 bases). The V and J ends lost 3 bases and 2 bases respectively, with 12 bases between them. Looked up from germline, CDR1 is SGDLS and CDR2 is YYNGEE. This CDR3 has 16 amino acids. The CDR3, as DNA: TGTGCCAGCAGCGGAGGGAGTTCCGCTGGGGCCAACGTCCTGACTTTC. This codes for CASSGGSSAGANVLTF. Full variable domain (missing parts from reference TRBV9 and TRBJ2-6): DSGVTQTPKHLITATGQRVTLRCSPRSGDLSVYWYQQSLDQGLQFLIQYYNGEERAKGNILERFSAQQFPDLHSELNLSSLELGDSALYFCASSGGSSAGANVLTFGAGSRLTVL.

This clonotype has a count of ten or more. The rearrangement links TRBV5-1 to TRBJ2-3; D might be TRBD2 (6 bases). This CDR3 is 12 amino acids long. With 4 bases removed from V and 9 bases from J, the gap between germline ends came to 12 bases. Germline CDR1 SGHRS, CDR2 YFSETQ. The CDR3, as DNA: TGCGCCAGCAGCATCGGGAGCGGGACGCAGTATTTT. Its translation: CASSIGSGTQYF. Full variable domain (missing parts from reference TRBV5-1 and TRBJ2-3): KAGVTQTPRYLIKTRGQQVTLSCSPISGHRSVSWYQQTPGQGLQFLFEYFSETQRNKGNFPGRFSGRQFSNSRSEMNVSTLELGDSALYLCASSIGSGTQYFGPGTRLTVL.

The chain employs TRBV20-1 and TRBJ2-7, with D unclear. Trimming stripped 0 bases from V and 0 bases from J, with 12 bases between. CDR1 and CDR2 from the germline V gene are DFQATT and SNEGSKA (reference sequence). The CDR3 is 15 amino acids. The CDR3 region is CSARDYRLSSYEQYF. The DNA for the CDR3 is TGCAGTGCTAGAGATTACAGACTTAGCTCCTACGAGCAGTACTTC.

In its sample, this clonotype ranks as medium-sized. The chain joins TRBV28 to TRBJ2-5; 14 nucleotides line up with TRBD2. Losses at the gene ends were 3 bases for V and 6 bases for J; bases not matched to a gene: 3. The CDR3 contains 15 residues. The germline gives CDR1 MDHEN, CDR2 SYDVKM. The CDR3 sequence: CASSLGTSGSKTQYF. CDR3 nucleotides: TGTGCCAGCAGTTTGGGGACTAGCGGGAGTAAGACCCAGTACTTC.

Many counts were recorded for this clonotype. This chain connects TRBV7-2 to TRBJ1-2; 10 bases map to TRBD1. The CDR3 loop spans 14 amino acids. Germline assignment: CDR1 SGHTA and CDR2 FQGNSA. With V trimmed by 5 bases and J by 8 bases, 8 bases remained unmatched. CDR3 sequence (DNA): TGTGCCAGCAGCGCGTGGACAGGGGGGGCCGGCTACACCTTC. It is translated as CASSAWTGGAGYTF.

By its share, this clonotype is medium-sized. CDR3 DNA sequence: TGTGCCAGTAGTACCGCTAGCGGGAGCTCCTACGAGCAGTACTTC. Amino acids: CASSTASGSSYEQYF. The genes are TRBV19 and TRBJ2-7; 10 bases are a match to TRBD2. This CDR3 has 15 amino acids. In germline, CDR1 is LNHDA, CDR2 SQIVND (reference sequence). The J segment lost 0 bases and the V segment lost 4 bases, leaving 3 bases of the junction unmatched.

In its sample, this clonotype ranks as medium-sized. The chain carries TRBV7-8 and TRBJ2-2; unclear D gene. With 5 bases removed from V and 1 base from J, the gap between germline ends came to 8 bases. Looked up from germline, CDR1 is SGHVS and CDR2 is FQNEAQ. The CDR3 runs to 14 residues. CDR3 nucleotides: TGTGCCAGCAGCGTGACGGAGAACACCGGGGAGCTGTTTTTT. Translated: CASSVTENTGELFF.

This clonotype was seen ten or more times. The V call is TRBV19, the J call TRBJ2-5; no clear D. This CDR3 is built from 14 residues. V was pared by 3 bases and J by 2 bases, with 10 bases between. Germline lookup yields CDR1 LNHDA and CDR2 SQIVND (reference sequence). As DNA, the CDR3 is TGTGCCAGTAGTATTGTTCACCTACAAGAGACCCAGTACTTC. It codes for CASSIVHLQETQYF.

This clonotype rates as medium-sized (0.01 to 0.1%). The CDR3 region is CAIPVTRPEQYV. In nucleotides, the CDR3 is TGTGCCATCCCGGTCACTAGGCCCGAGCAGTACGTC. V usage is TRBV27 and J usage is TRBJ2-7, with a possible D match to TRBD2 (5 bases). The CDR3 is 12 residues long. V was pared by 10 bases and J by 6 bases, with 16 bases between. In germline, CDR1 is MNHEY, CDR2 SMNVEV (reference sequence).

In this sample, this clonotype turned up many times. This rearrangement joins TRBV20-1 to TRBJ1-2; D is undetermined. The CDR3 is made up of 13 amino acids. The V gene lost 1 base and the J gene lost 8 bases, with 14 bases spanning the gap. Per germline, CDR1 DFQATT and CDR2 SNEGSKA (reference sequence). CDR3 protein: CSARVLREWGYTF. CDR3 in DNA: TGCAGTGCTAGAGTTCTAAGGGAGTGGGGCTACACCTTC.

This clonotype has just a few counts. The V call is TRBV6-2 or TRBV6-3, the J call TRBJ1-2; D call uncertain. The CDR3 covers 17 residues. Trimming removed 2 bases at V and 3 bases at J, with 19 bases between. The germline V gene encodes CDR1 MNHEY and CDR2 SVGEGT. The CDR3: CASSYPSVGNTDYGYTF. The CDR3 nucleotides are TGTGCCAGCAGTTACCCATCGGTTGGAAACACGGACTATGGCTACACCTTC.

This clonotype was recorded at least ten times. The chain joins TRBV7-2 to TRBJ1-5, with D tentatively TRBD1 (6 bases). CDR1 SGHTA and CDR2 FQGNSA come from the germline V gene. The ends were cut back, 6 bases at V and 5 bases at J, with 14 bases in the middle. The CDR3 consists of 14 residues. Here the CDR3 reads CASSLNPGDQPQHF. The DNA of the CDR3 is TGTGCCAGCAGTCTGAACCCAGGGGATCAGCCCCAGCATTTT.

By sample fraction, this clonotype is medium-sized. The J gene is TRBJ1-2, the V gene TRBV19; no clear D. The germline CDR1 and CDR2 sequences are LNHDA and SQIVND (reference sequence). This CDR3 contains 12 residues. Trimming shortened V by 2 bases and J by 2 bases, and 3 bases separated the two germline ends. Written as DNA, the CDR3 is TGTGCCAGTAGTATAAACAACTATGGCTACACCTTC. The encoded protein is CASSINNYGYTF.